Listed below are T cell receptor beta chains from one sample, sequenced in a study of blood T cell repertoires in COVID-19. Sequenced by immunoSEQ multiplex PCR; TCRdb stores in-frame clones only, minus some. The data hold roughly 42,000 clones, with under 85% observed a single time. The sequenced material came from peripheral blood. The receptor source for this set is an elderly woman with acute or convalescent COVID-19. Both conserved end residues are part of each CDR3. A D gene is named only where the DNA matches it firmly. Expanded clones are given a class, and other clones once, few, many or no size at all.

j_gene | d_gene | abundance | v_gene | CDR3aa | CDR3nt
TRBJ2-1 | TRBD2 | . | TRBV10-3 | CAISAGTTYNEQFF | TGTGCCATCAGTGCCGGGACTACCTACAATGAGCAGTTCTTC
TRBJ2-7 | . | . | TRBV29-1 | CSVEDLAGESSYEQYF | TGCAGCGTTGAAGATCTGGCAGGTGAGAGCTCCTACGAGCAGTACTTC
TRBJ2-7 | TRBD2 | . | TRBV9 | CASSVAGTSLYEQYF | TGTGCCAGCAGCGTAGCAGGGACTAGCCTCTACGAGCAGTACTTC
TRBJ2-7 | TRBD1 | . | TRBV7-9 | CASSLQFGQDEQYF | TGTGCCAGCAGCTTACAATTCGGACAGGACGAGCAGTACTTC
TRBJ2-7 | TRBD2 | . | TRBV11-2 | CASSLRMGWMGGQRNEQYF | TGTGCCAGCAGCTTGAGGATGGGGTGGATGGGAGGGCAAAGGAACGAGCAGTACTTC
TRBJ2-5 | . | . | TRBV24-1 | CATSRGAEETQYF | TGTGCCACCTCTAGAGGAGCGGAAGAGACCCAGTACTTC
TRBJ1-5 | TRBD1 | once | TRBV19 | CASSPQQGSNQPQHF | TGTGCCAGTAGTCCTCAACAGGGGAGCAATCAGCCCCAGCATTTT
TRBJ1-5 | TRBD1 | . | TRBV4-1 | CASSLVEGQGGQPQHF | TGCGCCAGCAGCCTCGTGGAGGGACAGGGCGGACAGCCCCAGCATTTT
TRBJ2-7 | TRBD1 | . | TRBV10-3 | CAIQRDRANYEQYF | TGTGCCATCCAACGGGACAGGGCGAACTACGAGCAGTACTTC
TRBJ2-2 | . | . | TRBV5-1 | CASSFQQGSGELFF | TGCGCCAGCAGCTTCCAACAGGGAAGTGGGGAGCTGTTTTTT
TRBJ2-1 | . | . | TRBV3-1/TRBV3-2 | CASSPQGEGREQFF | TGTGCCAGCAGCCCTCAAGGGGAAGGTCGTGAGCAGTTCTTC
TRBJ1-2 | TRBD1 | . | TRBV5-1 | CASSLGQGRDGYTF | TGCGCCAGCAGCCTGGGACAGGGGCGGGATGGCTACACCTTC
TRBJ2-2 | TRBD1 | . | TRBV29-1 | CSANRGNTGELFF | TGCAGCGCCAACAGGGGTAACACCGGGGAGCTGTTTTTT
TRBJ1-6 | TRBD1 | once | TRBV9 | CASSRGQGFVSPLHF | TGTGCCAGCAGCCGGGGACAGGGGTTCGTGTCACCCCTCCACTTT
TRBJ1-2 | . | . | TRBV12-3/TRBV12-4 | CASSLGQGYGYTF | TGTGCCAGCAGTTTAGGGCAGGGGTACGGCTACACCTTC
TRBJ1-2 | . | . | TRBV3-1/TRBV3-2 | CASSQYRAGTFNYGYTF | TGTGCCAGCAGCCAATATCGGGCGGGGACCTTCAACTATGGCTACACCTTC
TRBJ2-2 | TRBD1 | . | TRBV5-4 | CASSWGQGLGTGELFF | TGTGCCAGCAGCTGGGGACAGGGGCTTGGCACCGGGGAGCTGTTTTTT
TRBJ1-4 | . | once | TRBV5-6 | CASSLNIQGTEKLFF | TGTGCCAGCAGCCTAAATATACAGGGTACTGAAAAACTGTTTTTT
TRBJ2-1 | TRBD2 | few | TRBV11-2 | CASSPGTSGRGTYEQFF | TGTGCCAGCAGCCCAGGGACTAGCGGGAGGGGTACCTATGAGCAGTTCTTC
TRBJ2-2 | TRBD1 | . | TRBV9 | CASSGDRANTGELFF | TGTGCCAGCAGCGGGGACAGGGCGAACACCGGGGAGCTGTTTTTT
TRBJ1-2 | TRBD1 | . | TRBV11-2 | CASSFAQGDGYTF | TGTGCCAGCAGCTTCGCACAGGGGGATGGCTACACCTTC
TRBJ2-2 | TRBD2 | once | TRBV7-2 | CASSLSGRGTGELFF | TGTGCCAGCAGCTTGAGCGGGAGAGGGACCGGGGAGCTGTTTTTT
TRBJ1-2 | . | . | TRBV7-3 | CASSLTPTNYGYTF | TGTGCCAGCAGCTTAACCCCGACAAACTATGGCTACACCTTC
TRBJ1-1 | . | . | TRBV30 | CAWSSPAGAPEAFF | TGTGCCTGGAGTTCCCCCGCGGGGGCGCCTGAAGCTTTCTTT
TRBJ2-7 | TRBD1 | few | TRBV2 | CASTKRDRAREQYF | TGTGCCAGCACCAAGCGGGACAGGGCTCGCGAGCAGTACTTC
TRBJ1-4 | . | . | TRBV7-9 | CASSPESVRQGFYEKLFF | TGTGCCAGCAGCCCCGAAAGTGTCCGGCAGGGATTTTATGAAAAACTGTTTTTT
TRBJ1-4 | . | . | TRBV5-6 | CASSSRGIGEKLFF | TGTGCCAGCAGCTCCAGGGGAATCGGGGAAAAACTGTTTTTT
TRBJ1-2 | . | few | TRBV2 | CASSVVEQALYGYTF | TGTGCCAGCAGTGTGGTGGAACAGGCACTCTATGGCTACACCTTC
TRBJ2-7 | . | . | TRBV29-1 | CSFHDGSYEQYF | TGCAGCTTCCACGACGGGTCCTACGAGCAGTACTTC
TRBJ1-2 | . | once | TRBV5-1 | CASSPGYTGLGANYGYTF | TGCGCCAGCAGTCCGGGTTATACAGGGCTGGGGGCTAACTATGGCTACACCTTC
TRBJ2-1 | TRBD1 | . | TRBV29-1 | CSELGQGVYNEQFF | TGCAGCGAGCTGGGACAGGGGGTTTACAATGAGCAGTTCTTC
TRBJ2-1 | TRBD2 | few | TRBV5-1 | CASSLVPGLAGGEFF | TGCGCCAGCAGCTTGGTTCCGGGACTAGCGGGAGGAGAGTTCTTC
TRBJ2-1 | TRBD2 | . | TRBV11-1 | CASSTRTSGSYEQFF | TGTGCCAGCAGCACCCGGACTAGCGGGAGTTATGAGCAGTTCTTC
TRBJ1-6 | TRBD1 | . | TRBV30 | CAWSPGQATTPLHF | TGTGCCTGGAGCCCGGGACAGGCGACGACACCCCTCCACTTT
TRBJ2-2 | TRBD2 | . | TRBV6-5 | CASRLAGDTGELFF | TGTGCCAGCAGATTAGCGGGGGACACCGGGGAGCTGTTTTTT
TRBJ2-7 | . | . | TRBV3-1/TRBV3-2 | CASSLVSGVSYEQYF | TGTGCCAGCAGCCTCGTGTCGGGGGTCTCCTACGAGCAGTACTTC
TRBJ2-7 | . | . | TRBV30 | CAWKGGGYEQYF | TGTGCCTGGAAGGGAGGTGGTTACGAGCAGTACTTC
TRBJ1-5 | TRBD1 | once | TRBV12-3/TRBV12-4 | CASRGTVNQPQHF | TGTGCCAGCAGGGGGACAGTGAATCAGCCCCAGCATTTT
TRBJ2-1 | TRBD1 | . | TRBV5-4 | CASSFRQGNEQFF | TGTGCCAGCAGCTTTAGACAGGGGAATGAGCAGTTCTTC
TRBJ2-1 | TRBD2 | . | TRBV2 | CASSGGGSGANEQFF | TGTGCCAGCAGTGGCGGGGGATCGGGAGCCAATGAGCAGTTCTTC
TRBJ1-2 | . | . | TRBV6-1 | CASSERGGALGYTF | TGTGCCAGCAGTGAAAGGGGGGGGGCCTTGGGCTACACCTTC